The 16 T cell receptor beta chains given below trace back to one sample, sequenced in a study of human T cells and chemical hapten exposure (dated by TCRdb to 2020 to 2022). This specimen's time point label, per the study, means: patch test 1, 2 weeks after DPC sensitization. What the treatment or condition label conveys for this sample: therapeutic diphenylcyclopropenone sensitization with weekly scalp DPC. Preparation of the library involved RACE. Sequencing relied on a NextSeq 500. TCRdb handled the public reads itself, with Q25 trimming in fastp and clone calling in MiXCR, and kept productive beta chains. Duplicate CDR3 protein sequences are folded into a single record with the most common DNA and genes. The sample contains around 120,000 distinct CDR3 sequences, approximately 15% of them found a single time. Of the sample, 0.92% is held by the ten largest clones. The sequences come from whole blood, collected in connection with sensitization to the hapten diphenylcyclopropenone (DPC). These receptors all come from a man younger than 35 with alopecia areata. Some clones in this sample may be carry-over from other donors' samples.

This clonotype turned up a few times. The CDR3 loop is CASSGTSPYRFF. The CDR3 DNA sequence: TGTGCCAGCAGTGGGACATCCCCTTATCGGTTCTTC. This chain joins TRBV6-6 and TRBJ2-1, with D maybe TRBD1 (6 bases). The CDR3 is made up of 12 amino acids. From germline, CDR1 is MNHNY and CDR2 SVGAGI (reference sequence). V gave up 5 bases and J gave up 15 bases, with 17 bases separating them.

In this sample, this clonotype turned up a few times. The chain joins TRBV25-1 to TRBJ2-5; 7 bases are a match to TRBD1. From germline, CDR1 is MGHDK and CDR2 SYGVNS. Germline trimming cut 2 bases from V and 5 bases from J; bases unmatched to any gene: 5. This CDR3 contains 14 residues. The CDR3: CASSENRGDETQYF. CDR3 DNA sequence: TGTGCCAGCAGTGAAAACAGGGGTGATGAGACCCAGTACTTC.

This clonotype was seen a few times. The chain links TRBV29-1 to TRBJ1-2, with TRBD1 matching over 8 bases. The trim removed 7 bases at V and 8 bases at J, leaving 15 bases unmatched. The CDR3 contains 14 residues. The germline V gene has CDR1 SQVTM and CDR2 ANQGSEA. The CDR3, as DNA: TGCAGCGCCGCTTCGGACAGGGAAAATTACGGCTACACCTTC. It encodes CSAASDRENYGYTF.

The rearrangement uses TRBV5-1 and TRBJ1-4; D remains ambiguous. The germline CDR1 and CDR2 sequences are SGHRS and YFSETQ. V lost 4 bases and J lost 0, with 10 bases in between. The length of the CDR3 is 15 residues. The DNA for the CDR3 is TGCGCCAGCAGCGACCTCAAGGCAACTAATGAAAAACTGTTTTTT. This encodes CASSDLKATNEKLFF.

The chain uses TRBV5-1 and TRBJ1-6; 7 bases fit TRBD1. CDR1 SGHRS and CDR2 YFSETQ come from the germline V gene. CDR3 size: 17 residues. Germline trimming cut 7 bases from V and 4 bases from J; bases unmatched to any gene: 14. The chain's CDR3 is CASGDRIYLPYNSPLHF. The CDR3 DNA follows: TGCGCCAGCGGGGACAGAATTTACCTTCCTTATAATTCACCCCTCCACTTT. Using reference TRBV5-1 and TRBJ1-6 for the parts outside the CDR3, the full variable domain is KAGVTQTPRYLIKTRGQQVTLSCSPISGHRSVSWYQQTPGQGLQFLFEYFSETQRNKGNFPGRFSGRQFSNSRSEMNVSTLELGDSALYLCASGDRIYLPYNSPLHFGNGTRLTVT.

There are a few counts of this clonotype. The chain has TRBV7-8 and TRBJ2-3, with D maybe TRBD2 (5 bases). The germline CDR1 and CDR2 sequences are SGHVS and FQNEAQ. CDR3 length equals 16 residues. The ends were cut back, 0 bases at V and 0 bases at J, with 10 bases in the middle. This chain's CDR3 is CASSLASAGSTDTQYF. As DNA, the CDR3 is TGTGCCAGCAGCTTAGCGTCCGCGGGTAGCACAGATACGCAGTATTTT.

The chain carries TRBV7-8 and TRBJ1-1; D remains ambiguous. The CDR3 contains 12 residues. V was cut by 4 bases and J by 7 bases, with 10 bases left in between. Germline assignment: CDR1 SGHVS and CDR2 FQNEAQ. CDR3 in DNA: TGTGCCAGCAGCTCGGACGGATTTGAAGCTTTCTTT. It is translated as CASSSDGFEAFF.

This clonotype showed up many times. This chain connects TRBV7-9 to TRBJ1-3, with TRBD1 as a possible D gene (6 bases). The CDR3 totals 16 residues. Trimming removed 1 base at V and 4 bases at J, with 14 bases between. Germline CDR1 SEHNR, CDR2 FQNEAQ (reference sequence). The CDR3 protein is CASSLEGVGTGNTIYF. As DNA, the CDR3 is TGTGCCAGCAGCTTAGAAGGGGTTGGGACAGGAAACACCATATATTTT.

V and J are TRBV20-1 and TRBJ2-7; D may be TRBD1 (5 bases). This CDR3 spans 13 amino acids. Trimming pared 3 bases from V and 3 bases from J, leaving 12 bases between. From germline, CDR1 is DFQATT and CDR2 SNEGSKA (reference sequence). CDR3 residues: CSASIQGSYEQYV. CDR3 in DNA: TGCAGTGCTAGCATTCAGGGAAGCTACGAGCAGTACGTC.

This chain connects TRBV13 to TRBJ1-1; TRBD1 matches at 9 bases. The CDR3 is 15 residues long. V was pared by 5 bases and J by 7 bases, with 11 bases of the junction left unmatched. The germline V gene has CDR1 PRHDT and CDR2 FYEKMQ (reference sequence). CDR3 sequence reads: CASSPDRTGADEAFF. The CDR3 region has the DNA TGTGCCAGCAGCCCGGACAGGACAGGGGCGGATGAAGCTTTCTTT.

This clonotype has only a few counts. The CDR3 DNA reads TGCGCCAGCAGCCAAGTTTCCTCAGGGGGCTCACCGGGCTACACCTTC. Residues: CASSQVSSGGSPGYTF. This rearrangement joins TRBV4-1 to TRBJ1-2, with TRBD1 matching 8 bases. The CDR3 totals 16 residues. The germline CDR1 and CDR2 sequences are MGHRA and YSYEKL. The V segment lost 1 base and the J segment 8 bases; nucleotides outside the gene matches: 12.

A few counts support this clonotype. A read error may account for a junction end that differs from germline. V gene TRBV28 combines with J gene TRBJ1-1; D not certain. In germline, CDR1 is MDHEN, CDR2 SYDVKM. The CDR3 has 13 residues. The CDR3 DNA sequence: TGTGTCAGCATGGGGTCCTCTAGGCCTGAAGCTTTCTTT. This gives the protein CVSMGSSRPEAFF.

The table lists this clonotype with a few counts. CDR3 nucleotides: TGTGCCAGCAGCCAAGAGATTCTTCCGGGGCAGCCCCAGCATTTT. Translation gives CASSQEILPGQPQHF. The genes are TRBV3-1 and TRBJ1-5; D is uncertain. The ends were cut back, 0 bases at V and 7 bases at J, with 13 bases in the middle. This CDR3 is 15 amino acids long. Germline CDR1 and CDR2: LGHDT and YNNKEL (reference sequence).

This clonotype was counted only a few times. The chain joins TRBV4-3 to TRBJ1-5, with a possible D match to TRBD1 (6 bases). There are 15 residues in the CDR3. V lost 3 bases to trimming and J lost 5 bases, with 14 bases between them. The germline gives CDR1 LGHNA, CDR2 YSLEER. CDR3 in amino acids: CASSHETGSHQPQHF. In DNA form, the CDR3 reads TGCGCCAGCAGCCATGAGACAGGATCTCATCAGCCCCAGCATTTT.

This clonotype was counted only a few times. This chain uses TRBV20-1 with TRBJ2-3; 8 nucleotides align to TRBD1. The CDR3 is made up of 14 amino acids. Germline V gives CDR1 DFQATT, CDR2 SNEGSKA (reference sequence). Trimming cost V 3 bases and J 6 bases; bases outside gene matches: 8. The CDR3 region has the DNA TGCAGTGCTAGTCAGGGGGCAACCTCTGATACGCAGTATTTT. Its translation is CSASQGATSDTQYF.

This chain links TRBV7-6 with TRBJ1-5; unclear D gene. V lost 1 base, J lost 7 bases, and 11 bases lay in between. CDR3 length equals 14 residues. Germline V gene data show CDR1 as SGHVS and CDR2 as FNYEAQ. This CDR3 is CASSLESGRQPQHF. CDR3 in DNA: TGTGCCAGCAGCTTAGAGTCGGGTAGGCAGCCCCAGCATTTT.